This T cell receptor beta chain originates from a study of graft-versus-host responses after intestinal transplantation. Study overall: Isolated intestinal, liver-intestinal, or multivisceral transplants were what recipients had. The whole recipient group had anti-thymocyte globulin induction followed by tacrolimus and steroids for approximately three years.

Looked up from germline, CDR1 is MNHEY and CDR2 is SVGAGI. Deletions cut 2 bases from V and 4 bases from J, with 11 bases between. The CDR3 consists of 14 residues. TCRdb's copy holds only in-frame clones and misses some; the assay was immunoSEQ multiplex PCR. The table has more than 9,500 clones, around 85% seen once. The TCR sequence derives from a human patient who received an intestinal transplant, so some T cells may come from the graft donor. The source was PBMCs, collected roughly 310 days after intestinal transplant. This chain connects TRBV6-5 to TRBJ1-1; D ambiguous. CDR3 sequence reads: CASSYGLGVTEAFF. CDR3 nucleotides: TGTGCCAGCAGTTACGGGCTCGGGGTCACTGAAGCTTTCTTT.